These 32 T cell receptor beta chains were sequenced from one sample in a study of shared clonotypes between healthy human individuals. Sequencing was performed with immunoSEQ multiplex PCR; in TCRdb, only in-frame clones are kept and a portion is missing. This table has about 470,000 clones, around 79% appearing once. Sequencing was performed on PBMCs. These receptors were obtained from a woman aged 40-49 years in good health. Some clones in this sample may be carry-over from other donors' samples.

This clone was counted a single time. V and J are TRBV5-1 and TRBJ2-7, with 10 bases aligning to TRBD1. This CDR3 is 14 amino acids long. Germline CDR1 SGHRS, CDR2 YFSETQ. V dropped 7 bases and J dropped 4; count of bases not matched to a gene: 8. Here the CDR3 reads CASAQGQGYYEQYF. In DNA form, the CDR3 reads TGCGCCAGCGCACAGGGACAGGGGTATTACGAGCAGTACTTC.

J is TRBJ2-7 and V is TRBV19, with 9 bases matching TRBD2. Germline V gene sequence: CDR1 LNHDA, CDR2 SQIVND (reference sequence). There are 16 residues in the CDR3. V dropped 3 bases and J dropped 3; count of bases not matched to a gene: 9. In nucleotides, the CDR3 is TGTGCCAGTAGTATGAAGACTAGCGGCGGGGGCTACGAGCAGTACTTC. This sequence encodes CASSMKTSGGGYEQYF.

This clone was picked up a small number of times. The chain recombines TRBV23-1 with TRBJ1-1; 7 bases fit TRBD1. TRBV23-1 is flagged as an ORF with uncertain function. Trimming at V came to 0 bases and at J to 1 base, leaving 5 bases not matched to a gene. The CDR3 has 16 residues. CDR3 DNA sequence: TGCGCCAGCAGTCAATCAGGGGACAGCGAGAACACTGAAGCTTTCTTT. As protein: CASSQSGDSENTEAFF.

J is TRBJ2-2 and V is TRBV4-3, with 8 nucleotides matching TRBD1. Germline V CDR1 and CDR2: LGHNA, YSLEER. After removal of 1 base from V and 4 bases from J, the junction contained 2 bases not matched to a gene. The CDR3 length is 15 residues. The CDR3 region has the DNA TGCGCCAGCAGCCAAGTCACAGGGGGCACCGGGGAGCTGTTTTTT. Translating it yields CASSQVTGGTGELFF.

The rearrangement joins TRBV6-5 to TRBJ2-1; 11 bases map to TRBD2. Trimming cost V 7 bases and J 7 bases; bases outside gene matches: 6. The CDR3 covers 14 residues. Germline V gene data show CDR1 as MNHEY and CDR2 as SVGAGI. The DNA for the CDR3 is TGTGCCAGCACCCTAGGGACTAGCGGAAATGAGCAGTTCTTC. It yields the protein CASTLGTSGNEQFF.

V and J are TRBV28 and TRBJ1-2, with TRBD1 identical over 7 bases. The CDR3 length is 17 residues. The J segment lost 2 bases and the V segment lost 1 base, leaving 10 bases of the junction unmatched. Per germline, CDR1 MDHEN and CDR2 SYDVKM. This chain's CDR3 is CASSLLPGTVGNYGYTF. As DNA, the CDR3 is TGTGCCAGCAGTTTATTGCCCGGGACAGTTGGGAACTATGGCTACACCTTC.

The gene calls are TRBV15 and TRBJ2-1, with TRBD1 matching over 10 bases. The V gene's germline CDR1 is LNHNV and CDR2 YYDKDF (reference sequence). The ends lost 4 bases at V and 5 bases at J; junction bases unmatched: 2. The CDR3 covers 14 residues. The DNA for the CDR3 is TGTGCCACCAGCAAGGGACAGGGGAACAATGAGCAGTTCTTC. Its translation: CATSKGQGNNEQFF.

This chain links TRBV6-1 with TRBJ1-5, with 7 bases fitting TRBD1. Germline V gene sequence: CDR1 MNHNS, CDR2 SASEGT. The V gene end was trimmed by 6 bases and the J gene end by 6 bases; junction bases not matched to a gene: 11. CDR3 length equals 15 residues. CDR3 nucleotide sequence: TGTGCCAGCAGCCCCAGGACCAGGGGGGGTCAGCCCCAGCATTTT. Encoded protein: CASSPRTRGGQPQHF.

The chain recombines TRBV11-2 with TRBJ2-1; TRBD2 agrees at 13 bases. This CDR3 comprises 15 residues. In germline, CDR1 is SGHAT, CDR2 FQNNGV. V lost 5 bases and J lost 7; bases outside the gene matches: 5. The CDR3 here is CASSTSGRAVNEQFF. DNA for the CDR3: TGTGCCAGCAGCACTAGCGGGAGGGCGGTGAATGAGCAGTTCTTC.

V gene TRBV5-6 combines with J gene TRBJ1-2; D ambiguous. The CDR3 runs 14 residues. Trimming removed 2 bases at V and 4 bases at J, with 12 bases between. Germline CDR1 is SGHDT and CDR2 is YYEEEE. The DNA for the CDR3 is TGTGCCAGCAGCTTCAAGCTTGCGGGCTATGGCTACACCTTC. Amino acids: CASSFKLAGYGYTF.

V gene TRBV5-1 combines with J gene TRBJ2-7; 8 bases agree with TRBD2. Germline-derived CDR1 and CDR2 are SGHRS and YFSETQ. The V gene end was trimmed by 3 bases and the J gene end by 2 bases; junction bases not matched to a gene: 7. This CDR3 is built from 15 residues. The CDR3 reads CASSSERGGPYEQYF. DNA of the CDR3: TGCGCCAGCAGCTCGGAACGGGGGGGCCCCTACGAGCAGTACTTC.

The chain uses TRBV28 and TRBJ1-2; 9 bases are shared with TRBD1. The CDR3 runs 15 residues. Germline lookup yields CDR1 MDHEN and CDR2 SYDVKM. J lost 7 bases, V lost 3 bases, and 9 bases had no gene match. CDR3 bases: TGTGCCAGCAGTTTGGGATCACAGGGGGCGACTGGCTACACCTTC. Translating it yields CASSLGSQGATGYTF.

A word on this clone: A much larger clone lies one base from this, so it may be a read error. J is TRBJ2-5 and V is TRBV5-1; 8 nucleotides match TRBD2. The CDR3 has 16 residues. The V gene end was trimmed by 3 bases and the J gene end by 5 bases; junction bases not matched to a gene: 12. CDR1 and CDR2 (germline): SGHRS, YFSETQ. As DNA, the CDR3 is TGCGCCAGCAGCTGGACTAGCAGGACGTTGGGGGAGACCCAGTACTTC. Translated, it gives CASSWTSRTLGETQYF.

This clone was counted a few times. The J gene is TRBJ2-1, the V gene TRBV7-2, with a weak D call TRBD2 (6 bases). The germline V and J ends were trimmed by 3 bases and 6 bases, with 12 bases remaining between them. Germline V gene sequence: CDR1 SGHTA, CDR2 FQGNSA. The CDR3 sequence is 14 residues long. CDR3 protein: CASSLGGVVNEQFF. The DNA for the CDR3 is TGTGCCAGCAGCTTGGGCGGGGTGGTCAATGAGCAGTTCTTC.

This chain uses TRBV7-6 with TRBJ1-1; 10 positions match TRBD1. This CDR3 comprises 16 residues. V dropped 5 bases and J dropped 5; count of bases not matched to a gene: 11. The germline CDR1 and CDR2 sequences are SGHVS and FNYEAQ. CDR3 sequence: CASSLDTPGQGTEAFF. The CDR3 DNA reads TGTGCCAGCAGCCTCGACACACCGGGACAGGGGACTGAAGCTTTCTTT.

The V call is TRBV7-3, the J call TRBJ1-1, with D tentatively TRBD1 (5 bases). The CDR3 sequence is 14 residues long. Trimming took 3 bases from V and 1 from J, leaving 9 bases between them. Germline V lookup: CDR1 SGHTA, CDR2 FQGTGA. The CDR3 loop is CASSLGHSNTEAFF. The DNA of the CDR3 is TGTGCCAGCAGCTTGGGGCACTCGAACACTGAAGCTTTCTTT.

The V gene is TRBV2, the J gene TRBJ1-2, with D possibly TRBD1 on 6 matching bases. The CDR3 sequence is 12 residues long. Germline CDR1 reads SNHLY; CDR2 reads FYNNEI. Trimming removed 8 bases from V and 4 bases from J, with 11 bases in between. CDR3 residues: CASYGQTYGYTF. The DNA for the CDR3 is TGTGCCAGCTACGGACAGACCTATGGCTACACCTTC.

The genes are TRBV18 and TRBJ2-5; 7 nucleotides agree with TRBD2. The J call may be in error: the DNA end matches TRBJ2-7 better. Germline CDR1 reads KGHSH; CDR2 reads LQKENI. The CDR3 sequence is 14 residues long. CDR3: CASSSSGGNYEQYF. The CDR3 DNA is TGTGCCAGCTCATCATCGGGGGGAAACTACGAGCAGTACTTC.

This rearrangement joins TRBV28 to TRBJ1-1, with TRBD1 as a possible D gene (5 bases). CDR1 is MDHEN and CDR2 is SYDVKM in the germline V gene. V was trimmed by 2 bases and J by 5 bases, leaving 9 bases between them. This CDR3 spans 13 amino acids. The CDR3 sequence is CASSLVGGTEAFF. For the CDR3, the DNA is TGTGCCAGCAGTTTAGTGGGGGGTACTGAAGCTTTCTTT.

This sequence joins TRBV6-6 and TRBJ2-7; the match to TRBD1 covers 7 bases. The V segment lost 7 bases and the J segment 13 bases; nucleotides outside the gene matches: 7. The CDR3 spans 10 residues. Germline V lookup: CDR1 MNHNY, CDR2 SVGAGI (reference sequence). The CDR3 DNA reads TGTGCCAGCAAAGACAGGGAGCTATACTTC. Its protein product is CASKDRELYF.

The chain couples TRBV29-1 to TRBJ2-2; 7 nucleotides align to TRBD2. Germline V gene data show CDR1 as SQVTM and CDR2 as ANQGSEA. This CDR3 is built from 11 residues. CDR3 in DNA: TGCAGTGGTAGCGGGTCCGGGGAGCTGTTTTTT. It translates to CSGSGSGELFF.

Concerning this clone itself: The DNA is omitted, as the CDR3 cannot be located on it reliably, and the CDR3 follows TCRdb's listing. The genes are TRBV6-5 and TRBJ2-2; no check of the table's D call, TRBD2, against the DNA was made. Germline lookup yields CDR1 MNHEY and CDR2 SVGAGI. The length of the CDR3 is 16 amino acids, counting both ends. This CDR3 reads CASSSSVAGVTGELFF.

The rearrangement joins TRBV28 to TRBJ1-4; D remains ambiguous. The CDR3 spans 14 residues. The V and J ends lost 1 base and 0 bases respectively, with 3 bases between them. Germline CDR1 MDHEN, CDR2 SYDVKM. The CDR3 sequence is CASSLYATNEKLFF. The CDR3 DNA reads TGTGCCAGCAGTTTATATGCAACTAATGAAAAACTGTTTTTT.

V and J are TRBV6-4 and TRBJ1-5; TRBD1 aligns across 7 bases. J was trimmed by 6 bases and V by 5 bases; bases with no gene match: 4. The length of the CDR3 is 13 residues. The germline V gene has CDR1 MRHNA and CDR2 SNTAGT. Here the CDR3 reads CASSTGAGQPQHF. In DNA, the CDR3 is TGTGCCAGCAGTACAGGGGCAGGTCAGCCCCAGCATTTT.

This chain uses TRBV28 with TRBJ2-2; D gene uncertain. V was shortened by 6 bases and J by 5 bases, with 10 bases between the two germline ends. The V gene's germline CDR1 is MDHEN and CDR2 SYDVKM. This CDR3 spans 13 amino acids. The CDR3 loop reads CASRTLHTGELFF. CDR3 coding DNA: TGTGCCAGCAGGACCCTCCATACCGGGGAGCTGTTTTTT.

This sequence joins TRBV5-1 and TRBJ2-5, with 7 positions matching TRBD2. Germline V lookup: CDR1 SGHRS, CDR2 YFSETQ. The CDR3 covers 18 residues. V shed 4 bases and J 0 bases; nucleotides not matched to a gene: 15. In nucleotides, the CDR3 is TGCGCCAGCAGCATTGGAAGTCTAGCGGAGACCCACCAAGAGACCCAGTACTTC. Its translation is CASSIGSLAETHQETQYF.

V is TRBV2 and J is TRBJ1-1; tentative D call: TRBD1 (5 bases). Germline lookup yields CDR1 SNHLY and CDR2 FYNNEI. Trimming took off 7 bases at V and 2 bases at J, with 11 bases between the two ends. The length of the CDR3 is 13 residues. As DNA, the CDR3 is TGTGCCAGCAATGGACAAGGAAACACTGAAGCTTTCTTT. Its translation: CASNGQGNTEAFF.

V usage is TRBV18 and J usage is TRBJ1-5; D gene uncertain. The CDR3 consists of 13 residues. Germline loops: CDR1 KGHSH, CDR2 LQKENI. Trimming shortened V by 3 bases and J by 6 bases, and 9 bases separated the two germline ends. This CDR3 reads CASSPPGTQPQHF. CDR3 sequence (DNA): TGTGCCAGCTCACCGCCAGGAACTCAGCCCCAGCATTTT.

On this clone: At one of its ends the junction is not consistent with the germline gene, which may arise from a read error. The same CDR3 is also encoded by other DNA sequences in this sample. The chain has TRBV29-1 and TRBJ2-5; D is perhaps TRBD2 (6 bases). The CDR3 is 13 amino acids. Germline CDR1 and CDR2: SQVTM and ANQGSEA. CDR3: CSVLVSGEETQYF. The CDR3 DNA reads as TGCAGCGTTCTAGTCTCGGGGGAAGAGACCCAATACTTC.

This clone was counted at least ten times. The chain recombines TRBV9 with TRBJ2-5, with 8 bases identical to TRBD2. V shed 3 bases, J shed 5 bases, and the junction held 6 bases outside the gene matches. The CDR3 loop spans 14 amino acids. Germline CDR1 reads SGDLS; CDR2 reads YYNGEE. The CDR3 loop is CASSEAGDVETQYF. The CDR3 DNA reads as TGTGCCAGCAGCGAAGCGGGAGACGTTGAGACCCAGTACTTC.

This clone is a singleton in its sample. The V and J genes are TRBV5-1 and TRBJ1-2; D ambiguous. Germline lookup yields CDR1 SGHRS and CDR2 YFSETQ. V lost 4 bases, J lost 5 bases, and 18 bases lay in between. The CDR3 totals 15 residues. CDR3 DNA sequence: TGCGCCAGCAGCCCTCGCGGGAGGGTAGAATATGGCTACACCTTC. Protein product: CASSPRGRVEYGYTF.

V and J are TRBV6-1 and TRBJ2-1, with 15 bases matching TRBD2. The CDR3 is made up of 17 amino acids. V was clipped by 3 bases and J by 9 bases; unmatched bases: 9. The germline V gene has CDR1 MNHNS and CDR2 SASEGT. In DNA, the CDR3 is TGTGCCAGCAGTGAGGTCGGACTAGCGGGAGGGAAGCGTGAGCAGTTCTTC. Protein: CASSEVGLAGGKREQFF.